Below are 22 T cell receptor beta chains sequenced from a single sample in a study of blood T cell repertoires in COVID-19. This table comes from immunoSEQ multiplex PCR, and its TCRdb copy is limited to in-frame clones, with some not included. The sample lists approximately 210,000 clones; 76% were seen once. The sequenced sample was PBMCs or T cells enriched from blood (not recorded which). The origin of the receptors is a woman aged 50 to 60 with acute COVID-19.

The V call is TRBV4-1, the J call TRBJ2-5; TRBD2 matches at 8 bases. Looked up from germline, CDR1 is MGHRA and CDR2 is YSYEKL. The CDR3 sequence is 15 residues long. The V gene end was trimmed by 0 bases and the J gene end by 5 bases; junction bases not matched to a gene: 5. CDR3 amino acids: CASSQEGGLGETQYF. The CDR3 bases are TGCGCCAGCAGCCAAGAAGGGGGACTAGGGGAGACCCAGTACTTC.

This clone was detected only a few times. The genes are TRBV30 and TRBJ1-6; 9 bases fit TRBD1. CDR1 and CDR2 (germline): GTSNPN, SVGIG (reference sequence). This CDR3 is 14 amino acids long. The junction had 7 bases not matched to a gene; V was cut back by 6 bases and J by 7 bases. Here the CDR3 DNA reads TGTGCCTGTCCGGGACAGGGTATCAATTCACCCCTCCACTTT. This gives the protein CACPGQGINSPLHF.

This sequence joins TRBV7-2 and TRBJ2-5, with a tentative D call TRBD2 (7 bases). Germline V gene sequence: CDR1 SGHTA, CDR2 FQGNSA. This CDR3 is built from 15 residues. Trimming stripped 7 bases from V and 1 base from J, with 16 bases between. CDR3 in amino acids: CASTSMGGLQETQYF. CDR3 coding DNA: TGTGCCAGCACCTCGATGGGGGGGCTCCAAGAGACCCAGTACTTC.

This chain joins TRBV7-2 and TRBJ2-1; 10 bases fit TRBD2. This CDR3 region has 15 residues. With 4 bases clipped from V and 6 bases from J, the junction kept 6 bases outside the gene matches. Germline loops: CDR1 SGHTA, CDR2 FQGNSA. CDR3: CASSSIAGGSNEQFF. CDR3 DNA sequence: TGTGCCAGCAGCTCGATAGCGGGGGGCTCCAATGAGCAGTTCTTC.

The V gene is TRBV6-5, the J gene TRBJ2-7, with D maybe TRBD2 (6 bases). The V and J ends lost 4 bases and 9 bases respectively, with 22 bases between them. CDR3 length equals 15 residues. From germline, CDR1 is MNHEY and CDR2 SVGAGI. The CDR3 DNA sequence: TGTGCCAGCAGTTTACGGGACTCCAGGGTCGGTAGGCAGTACGTC. Protein: CASSLRDSRVGRQYV.

The V call is TRBV30, the J call TRBJ2-5; TRBD2 matches at 9 bases. The CDR3 spans 17 residues. The V gene's germline CDR1 is GTSNPN and CDR2 SVGIG (reference sequence). The J segment lost 1 base and the V segment lost 4 bases, leaving 13 bases of the junction unmatched. This chain's CDR3 is CAWKSRGRGGLQETQYF. CDR3 coding DNA: TGTGCCTGGAAGTCCCGGGGGCGGGGGGGCCTCCAAGAGACCCAGTACTTC.

This clone was counted a few times. The chain uses TRBV4-3 and TRBJ1-1; D is undetermined. There are 15 residues in the CDR3. Germline loops: CDR1 LGHNA, CDR2 YSLEER. V lost 0 bases and J 0 bases, leaving 8 bases between the germline ends. CDR3 sequence reads: CASSQESGMNTEAFF. The CDR3 region has the DNA TGCGCCAGCAGCCAAGAGAGCGGAATGAACACTGAAGCTTTCTTT.

The chain combines TRBV6-6 with TRBJ1-3, with a tentative D call TRBD1 (5 bases). The ends were cut back, 10 bases at V and 2 bases at J, with 15 bases in the middle. Germline assignment: CDR1 MNHNY and CDR2 SVGAGI (reference sequence). This CDR3 contains 14 residues. CDR3: CATRRGSAGNTIYF. In DNA, the CDR3 is TGTGCCACCAGAAGGGGTAGTGCTGGAAACACCATATATTTT.

The chain carries TRBV2 and TRBJ1-1; possibly TRBD1 for D (5 bases). The CDR3 is 14 amino acids. Looked up from germline, CDR1 is SNHLY and CDR2 is FYNNEI. Trimming removed 3 bases from V and 3 bases from J, with 11 bases in between. The CDR3 DNA is TGTGCCAGCAGTGAGCAGGGTGAGCACACTGAAGCTTTCTTT. This sequence encodes CASSEQGEHTEAFF.

The chain couples TRBV7-9 to TRBJ2-5; D gene ambiguous. Trimming removed 5 bases from V and 5 bases from J, with 18 bases in between. CDR1 is SEHNR, CDR2 FQNEAQ, per germline (reference sequence). This CDR3 has 15 residues. CDR3 nucleotides: TGTGCCAGCAGCCCTCCCAAGGTTTTGGAGGAGACCCAGTACTTC. Residues: CASSPPKVLEETQYF.

This clone was seen a few times. The chain combines TRBV19 with TRBJ1-5; no clear D. Per the germline V gene, CDR1 is LNHDA and CDR2 is SQIVND (reference sequence). The CDR3 totals 17 residues. Deletions cut 2 bases from V and 0 bases from J, with 14 bases between. CDR3 nucleotide sequence: TGTGCCAGTAGTATAAGCCGGCAAGGGAGTAGCAATCAGCCCCAGCATTTT. Protein product: CASSISRQGSSNQPQHF.

J is TRBJ2-2 and V is TRBV28, with 8 bases lining up with TRBD2. Trimming at V came to 6 bases and at J to 4 bases, leaving 7 bases not matched to a gene. Germline V gene data show CDR1 as MDHEN and CDR2 as SYDVKM. CDR3 length: 15 amino acids. The CDR3 region has the DNA TGTGCCAGCAGCTCGCTCGGGGGGGCCACCGGGGAGCTGTTTTTT. It codes for CASSSLGGATGELFF.

The chain couples TRBV5-8 to TRBJ2-4; TRBD1 agrees at 9 bases. The germline gives CDR1 SGHTS, CDR2 YDEGEE. V shed 4 bases, J shed 1 base, and the junction held 6 bases outside the gene matches. CDR3 length: 16 amino acids. CDR3 region: CASSEGDRAAKNIQYF. CDR3 bases: TGTGCCAGCAGCGAAGGGGACAGGGCTGCCAAAAACATTCAGTACTTC.

The V gene is TRBV10-3, the J gene TRBJ2-1, with D maybe TRBD2 (7 bases). CDR3 length: 13 amino acids. V gave up 8 bases and J gave up 4 bases, with 12 bases separating them. The germline CDR1 and CDR2 sequences are ENHRY and SYGVKD. CDR3 nucleotide sequence: TGTGCCATCCGGGGGGCCGAGTACAATGAGCAGTTCTTC. Its translation is CAIRGAEYNEQFF.

Written as DNA, the CDR3 is TGTGCCAGCAGTTATCAAGGACAGGGCCCCTACGAGCAGTACGTC. It encodes CASSYQGQGPYEQYV. J is TRBJ2-7 and V is TRBV11-2; 8 nucleotides match TRBD1. In germline, CDR1 is SGHAT, CDR2 FQNNGV. Unmatched junction bases numbered 9, after V lost 6 bases and J lost 2 bases. This CDR3 has 15 residues.

V is TRBV19 and J is TRBJ1-2; D uncertain. The germline V gene encodes CDR1 LNHDA and CDR2 SQIVND (reference sequence). Trimming cost V 1 base and J 2 bases, with 8 bases left between them. The CDR3 totals 14 residues. The CDR3 nucleotides read TGTGCCAGTAGTATAGTGAACGGGAACTATGGCTACACCTTC. It yields the protein CASSIVNGNYGYTF. Filled out from reference TRBV19 and TRBJ1-2, the complete variable domain reads DGGITQSPKYLFRKEGQNVTLSCEQNLNHDAMYWYRQDPGQGLRLIYYSQIVNDFQKGDIAEGYSVSREKKESFPLTVTSAQKNPTAFYLCASSIVNGNYGYTFGSGTRLTVV.

V usage is TRBV7-9 and J usage is TRBJ2-3; 9 bases are a match to TRBD2. Trimming at V came to 0 bases and at J to 2 bases, leaving 3 bases not matched to a gene. CDR1 and CDR2 (germline): SEHNR, FQNEAQ (reference sequence). CDR3 length equals 16 residues. CDR3: CASSLASGGLTDTQYF. The CDR3 region has the DNA TGTGCCAGCAGCTTAGCGAGCGGGGGGCTCACAGATACGCAGTATTTT.

This chain connects TRBV5-3 to TRBJ2-7; maybe TRBD1 (6 bases). TRBV5-3 is recorded as an ORF, its role being uncertain. Trimming shortened V by 5 bases and J by 6 bases, and 12 bases separated the two germline ends. The CDR3 is 12 amino acids. The CDR3 is CARRNTGCEQYV. The CDR3 DNA sequence: TGTGCCAGAAGAAATACAGGGTGCGAGCAGTACGTC.

This clone was counted only a few times. The V and J genes are TRBV4-1 and TRBJ2-3; 7 bases align to TRBD2. CDR1 is MGHRA and CDR2 is YSYEKL in the germline V gene. Trimming removed 2 bases from V and 0 bases from J; junction bases left unmatched: 2. The CDR3 consists of 15 residues. CDR3 residues: CASSQWRGSTDTQYF. In DNA form, the CDR3 reads TGCGCCAGCAGCCAATGGCGGGGGAGCACAGATACGCAGTATTTT.

The DNA of the CDR3 is TGTGCCAGAAGCCCGACAGTGAATGAAAAACTGTTTTTT. The encoded protein is CARSPTVNEKLFF. The V call is TRBV5-3, the J call TRBJ1-4, with a tentative D call TRBD1 (5 bases). TRBV5-3 is labeled an ORF, and its function is uncertain. This CDR3 is built from 13 residues. V lost 4 bases and J lost 5, with 9 bases in between.

The genes are TRBV18 and TRBJ1-6; 10 bases fit TRBD1. V trimming: 2 bases; J trimming: 0 bases; junction bases outside the gene matches: 10. Germline CDR1 is KGHSH and CDR2 is LQKENI. The length of the CDR3 is 20 residues. The CDR3 sequence: CASSPTWTGGGSSYNSPLHF. CDR3 nucleotides: TGTGCCAGCTCACCAACCTGGACAGGGGGTGGCAGCTCCTATAATTCACCCCTCCACTTT. Based on the CDR3 plus reference TRBV18 and TRBJ1-6, the full variable domain is NAGVMQNPRHLVRRRGQEARLRCSPMKGHSHVYWYRQLPEEGLKFMVYLQKENIIDESGMPKERFSAEFPKEGPSILRIQQVVRGDSAAYFCASSPTWTGGGSSYNSPLHFGNGTRLTVT.

The V call is TRBV6-5, the J call TRBJ1-5, with 7 bases that match TRBD1. Germline CDR1 MNHEY, CDR2 SVGAGI. The CDR3 contains 13 residues. V was clipped by 2 bases and J by 6 bases; unmatched bases: 1. CDR3 in amino acids: CASSYDRVQPQHF. CDR3 sequence (DNA): TGTGCCAGCAGTTACGACAGGGTTCAGCCCCAGCATTTT.